These 9 T cell receptor beta chains came from one sample sequenced in a study of shared clonotypes between healthy human individuals. Measured with immunoSEQ multiplex PCR; TCRdb has only the in-frame clones, and not every one. This sample has some 2.1 million clones, with 85% to 95% found just once. Sequenced sample: naive CD4+ T cells sorted from blood. Subset reported: CD45RA+ positively selected. The receptors were gathered from a man between 18 and 35 years old in good health.

The V and J genes are TRBV11-2 and TRBJ1-1; D call uncertain. Germline CDR1 is SGHAT and CDR2 is FQNNGV. V was clipped by 5 bases and J by 4 bases, with 14 bases between them. The CDR3 totals 14 residues. CDR3 in DNA: TGTGCCAGCAGCCACATAGGATTGGGCACTGAAGCTTTCTTT. Translation: CASSHIGLGTEAFF.

The genes are TRBV4-2 and TRBJ2-1; the D is unclear. This CDR3 has 16 residues. V gave up 0 bases and J gave up 8 bases, with 17 bases separating them. Germline CDR1 is LGHNA and CDR2 is YNFKEQ. The CDR3 DNA reads TGTGCCAGCAGCCAAGATCGTGTGCGGACCGCCCATGAGCAGTTCTTC. Protein: CASSQDRVRTAHEQFF.

On this clone: This sample includes further DNA sequences coding for the same CDR3. The chain links TRBV5-4 to TRBJ1-1; 7 nucleotides line up with TRBD1. Trimming removed 0 bases from V and 0 bases from J; junction bases left unmatched: 2. The germline V gene has CDR1 SGHNT and CDR2 YYREEE (reference sequence). CDR3 length: 15 amino acids. The CDR3 bases are TGTGCCAGCAGCTTGGACAGGGGCATGAACACTGAAGCTTTCTTT. Translating it yields CASSLDRGMNTEAFF.

This chain connects TRBV5-1 to TRBJ1-4; 10 positions match TRBD1. CDR3 size: 15 residues. Trimming at V came to 4 bases and at J to 6 bases, leaving 6 bases not matched to a gene. Looked up from germline, CDR1 is SGHRS and CDR2 is YFSETQ. The CDR3 reads CASSPRDRGDEKLFF. The CDR3 DNA reads TGCGCCAGCAGCCCACGGGACAGGGGCGATGAAAAACTGTTTTTT.

V gene TRBV27 combines with J gene TRBJ2-2; D unclear. CDR1 and CDR2 (germline): MNHEY, SMNVEV (reference sequence). The germline V and J ends were trimmed by 5 bases and 7 bases, with 11 bases remaining between them. There are 13 residues in the CDR3. The chain's CDR3 is CASSAQGIGELFF. The CDR3 DNA reads as TGTGCCAGCAGTGCCCAAGGGATCGGGGAGCTGTTTTTT.

The rearrangement links TRBV20-1 to TRBJ1-1; D unclear. Germline V gene lookup returns CDR1 DFQATT and CDR2 SNEGSKA (reference sequence). The V end was cut by 5 bases, the J end by 6 bases, with 10 bases between. This CDR3 spans 11 amino acids. The CDR3 loop is CSAYSWPEAFF. For the CDR3, the DNA is TGCAGTGCTTACAGCTGGCCTGAAGCTTTCTTT.

The rearrangement uses TRBV5-4 and TRBJ1-2, with D tentatively TRBD1 (5 bases). Germline CDR1 is SGHNT and CDR2 is YYREEE (reference sequence). The CDR3 spans 16 residues. Trimming took off 0 bases at V and 3 bases at J, with 15 bases between the two ends. The DNA for the CDR3 is TGTGCCAGCAGCTTGGGAATCCAGGGCCAGGACTATGGCTACACCTTC. Translation gives CASSLGIQGQDYGYTF. Variable domain in full (rest from reference TRBV5-4 and TRBJ1-2): ETGVTQSPTHLIKTRGQQVTLRCSSQSGHNTVSWYQQALGQGPQFIFQYYREEENGRGNFPPRFSGLQFPNYSSELNVNALELDDSALYLCASSLGIQGQDYGYTFGSGTRLTVV.

This chain joins TRBV5-1 and TRBJ2-2, with TRBD2 matching 12 bases. CDR1 is SGHRS and CDR2 is YFSETQ in the germline V gene. This CDR3 comprises 17 residues. The V segment lost 5 bases and the J segment 6 bases; nucleotides outside the gene matches: 11. The CDR3 region is CASSKLAGGILAGELFF. For the CDR3, the DNA is TGCGCCAGCAGTAAACTAGCGGGGGGCATCTTAGCCGGGGAGCTGTTTTTT.

CDR3: CASSLAHSYEQYF. The CDR3, as DNA: TGTGCCAGCAGCTTAGCGCACTCCTACGAGCAGTACTTC. The chain recombines TRBV7-2 with TRBJ2-7; D unresolved. Germline assignment: CDR1 SGHTA and CDR2 FQGNSA. Trimming shortened V by 0 bases and J by 0 bases, and 3 bases separated the two germline ends. This CDR3 region has 13 residues.